This T cell receptor (beta chain) was recorded in a study of shared clonotypes between healthy human individuals. Study results and limitations: Researchers sampled only blood; tissue repertoires likely differ.

Germline loops: CDR1 KGHSH, CDR2 LQKENI. CDR3 length: 14 amino acids. Trimming pared 3 bases from V and 0 bases from J, leaving 8 bases between. Method: immunoSEQ multiplex PCR; TCRdb's copy keeps in-frame clones and lacks some. The data contain about 380,000 clones, 90% to 97% of them singletons. This clone was observed once. Its specificity is not known. CD8 memory cells included CD45RO+ cells plus CCR7-negative CD45RA+ TemRA cells. The origin of this receptor is a man aged 30 to 45 in good health. This chain links TRBV18 with TRBJ1-1; D uncertain. The specimen was memory CD8+ T cells sorted from blood. Described subset: CD45RO+ cells pooled with CCR7-negative TemRA cells. The CDR3 reads CASSPDRLNTEAFF. CDR3 coding DNA: TGTGCCAGCTCACCCGACCGGTTGAACACTGAAGCTTTCTTT.